This entry describes one TCR beta chain. The sample comes from a study of control samples from healthy donors and cancer patients. The CDR3 length is 14 residues. The V gene's germline CDR1 is SGDLS and CDR2 YYNGEE. J gave up 7 bases and V 1 base, and 5 bases lay outside the gene matches. Generated by immunoSEQ multiplex PCR, the TCRdb table keeps only in-frame clones and is missing some. The sample contains about 120,000 clones, approximately 92% of which appear only once. This TCR came from an elderly man with head and neck cancer. The rearrangement links TRBV9 to TRBJ2-1; 7 positions agree with TRBD2. Material for sequencing was PBMCs. CDR3 protein: CASSVRDYSNEQFF. In nucleotides, the CDR3 is TGTGCCAGCAGCGTACGGGACTATTCTAATGAGCAGTTCTTC.